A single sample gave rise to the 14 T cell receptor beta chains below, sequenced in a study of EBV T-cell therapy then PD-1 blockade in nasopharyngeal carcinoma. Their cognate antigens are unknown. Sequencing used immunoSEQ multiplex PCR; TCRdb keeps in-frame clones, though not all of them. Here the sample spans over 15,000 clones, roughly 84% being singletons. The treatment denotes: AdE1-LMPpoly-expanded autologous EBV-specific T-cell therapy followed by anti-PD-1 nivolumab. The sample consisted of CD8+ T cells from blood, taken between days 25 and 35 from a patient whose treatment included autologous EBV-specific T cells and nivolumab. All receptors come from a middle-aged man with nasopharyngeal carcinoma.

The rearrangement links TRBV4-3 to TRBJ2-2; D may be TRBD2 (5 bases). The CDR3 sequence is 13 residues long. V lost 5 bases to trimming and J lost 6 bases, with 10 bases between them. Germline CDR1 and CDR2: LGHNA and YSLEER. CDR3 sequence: CASSTPGSGELFF. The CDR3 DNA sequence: TGCGCCAGCAGCACGCCGGGGTCCGGGGAGCTGTTTTTT.

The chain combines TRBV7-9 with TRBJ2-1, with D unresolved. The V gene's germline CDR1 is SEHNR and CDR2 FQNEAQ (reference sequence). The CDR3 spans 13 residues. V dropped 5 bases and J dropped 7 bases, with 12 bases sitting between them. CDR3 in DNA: TGTGCCAGCAGCCCTAGAGCCGGGAATGAGCAGTTCTTC. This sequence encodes CASSPRAGNEQFF.

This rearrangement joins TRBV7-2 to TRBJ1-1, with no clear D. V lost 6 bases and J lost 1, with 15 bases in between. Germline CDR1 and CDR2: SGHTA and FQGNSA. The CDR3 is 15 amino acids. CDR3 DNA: TGTGCCAGCAGTACTCTAACGGTATCGAACACTGAAGCTTTCTTT. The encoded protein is CASSTLTVSNTEAFF.

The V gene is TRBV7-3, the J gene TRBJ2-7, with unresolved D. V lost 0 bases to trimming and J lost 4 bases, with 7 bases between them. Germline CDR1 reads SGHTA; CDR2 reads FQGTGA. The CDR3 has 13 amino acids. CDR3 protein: CASSLTPGYEQYF. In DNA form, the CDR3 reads TGTGCCAGCAGCTTAACTCCCGGTTACGAGCAGTACTTC.

CDR3 sequence reads: CATSRDVGRGEETQYF. CDR3 bases: TGTGCCACCAGCAGAGATGTGGGGCGGGGGGAAGAGACCCAGTACTTC. The chain couples TRBV15 to TRBJ2-5, with 8 bases fitting TRBD2. Germline lookup yields CDR1 LNHNV and CDR2 YYDKDF (reference sequence). There are 16 residues in the CDR3. V lost 0 bases, J lost 3 bases, and 6 bases stayed unmatched.

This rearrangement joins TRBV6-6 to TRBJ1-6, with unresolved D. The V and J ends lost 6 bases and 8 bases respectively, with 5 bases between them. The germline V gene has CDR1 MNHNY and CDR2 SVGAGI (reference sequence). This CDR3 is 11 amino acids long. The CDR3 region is CASREHSPLHF. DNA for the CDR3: TGTGCCAGCAGGGAACATTCACCCCTCCACTTT.

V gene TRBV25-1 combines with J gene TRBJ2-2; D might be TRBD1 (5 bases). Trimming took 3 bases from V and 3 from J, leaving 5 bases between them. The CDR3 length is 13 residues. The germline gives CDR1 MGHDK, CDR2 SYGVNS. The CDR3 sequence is CASSDRDTGELFF. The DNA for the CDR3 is TGTGCCAGCAGTGACAGGGACACCGGGGAGCTGTTTTTT.

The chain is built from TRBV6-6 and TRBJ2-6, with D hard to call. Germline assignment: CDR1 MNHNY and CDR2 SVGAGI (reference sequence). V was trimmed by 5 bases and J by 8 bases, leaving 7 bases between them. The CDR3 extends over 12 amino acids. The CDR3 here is CASSARSNVLTF. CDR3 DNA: TGTGCCAGCAGTGCCCGGTCCAACGTCCTGACTTTC.

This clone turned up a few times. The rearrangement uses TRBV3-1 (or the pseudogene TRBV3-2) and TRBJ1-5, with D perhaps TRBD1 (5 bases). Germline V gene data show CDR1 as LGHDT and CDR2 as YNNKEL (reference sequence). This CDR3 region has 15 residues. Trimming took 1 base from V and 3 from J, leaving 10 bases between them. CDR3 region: CASSQGGDPNQPQHF. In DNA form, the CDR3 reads TGTGCCAGCAGCCAAGGTGGGGACCCCAATCAGCCCCAGCATTTT.

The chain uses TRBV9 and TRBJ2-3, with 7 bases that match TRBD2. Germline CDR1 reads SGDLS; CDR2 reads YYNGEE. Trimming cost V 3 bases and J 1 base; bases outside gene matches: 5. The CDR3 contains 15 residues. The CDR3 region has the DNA TGTGCCAGCAGCGCGGGGGGTAGCGGCACAGATACGCAGTATTTT. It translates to CASSAGGSGTDTQYF.

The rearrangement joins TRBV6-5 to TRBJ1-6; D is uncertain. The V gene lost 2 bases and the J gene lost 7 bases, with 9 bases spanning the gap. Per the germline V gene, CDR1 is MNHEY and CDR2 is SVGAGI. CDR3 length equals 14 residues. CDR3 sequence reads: CASSYGGPNSPLHF. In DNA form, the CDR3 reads TGTGCCAGCAGTTACGGAGGGCCCAATTCACCCCTCCACTTT.

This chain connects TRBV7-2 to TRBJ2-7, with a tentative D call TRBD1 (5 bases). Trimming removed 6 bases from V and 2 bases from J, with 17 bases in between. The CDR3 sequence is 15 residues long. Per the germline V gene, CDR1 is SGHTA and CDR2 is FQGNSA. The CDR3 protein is CASRRHGLGPYEQYF. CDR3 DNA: TGTGCCAGCAGACGACACGGATTGGGGCCCTACGAGCAGTACTTC.

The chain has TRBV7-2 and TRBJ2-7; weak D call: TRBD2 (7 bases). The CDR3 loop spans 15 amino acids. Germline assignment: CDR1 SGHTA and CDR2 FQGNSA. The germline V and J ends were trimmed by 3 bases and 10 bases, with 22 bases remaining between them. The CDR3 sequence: CASSFFSGGGANQYF. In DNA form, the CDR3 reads TGTGCCAGCAGCTTCTTTAGTGGCGGGGGCGCGAATCAGTACTTC.

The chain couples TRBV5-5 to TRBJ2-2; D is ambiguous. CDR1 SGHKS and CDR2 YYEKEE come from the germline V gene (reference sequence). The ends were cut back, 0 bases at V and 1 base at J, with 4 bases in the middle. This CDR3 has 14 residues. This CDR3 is CASSLAENTGELFF. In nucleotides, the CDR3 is TGTGCCAGCAGCTTGGCGGAGAACACCGGGGAGCTGTTTTTT.